Below, 12 T cell receptor beta chains from the same sample are listed, as sequenced in a study of blood T cell repertoires in COVID-19. Assay used: immunoSEQ multiplex PCR; TCRdb lists only in-frame clones, some missing. The sample holds over 250,000 clones, 65% to 90% seen once. Sequenced input: peripheral blood. These receptors were taken from a human donor in a cohort sampled during active COVID-19.

As regards this clone: This CDR3 is also generated by other DNA sequences in the sample. The chain links TRBV3-1 (or the pseudogene TRBV3-2) to TRBJ1-1, with D hard to call. This CDR3 has 13 amino acids. Deletions cut 6 bases from V and 2 bases from J, with 10 bases between. Germline loops: CDR1 LGHDT, CDR2 YNNKEL (reference sequence). The CDR3, as DNA: TGTGCCAGCAGTCAAACAGAAAACACTGAAGCTTTCTTT. This codes for CASSQTENTEAFF.

The chain is built from TRBV7-2 and TRBJ2-4; 8 bases are a match to TRBD1. V was clipped by 6 bases and J by 7 bases; unmatched bases: 5. CDR3 length: 13 residues. CDR1 is SGHTA, CDR2 FQGNSA, per germline. The DNA for the CDR3 is TGTGCCAGCAGATCAGGACAGGGTAACATTCAGTACTTC. As protein: CASRSGQGNIQYF.

The genes are TRBV6-6 and TRBJ2-7, with TRBD2 matching 12 bases. The CDR3 covers 15 residues. Germline V lookup: CDR1 MNHNY, CDR2 SVGAGI (reference sequence). V lost 4 bases and J lost 3; bases outside the gene matches: 4. Here the CDR3 reads CASSSSGRGGYEQYF. The CDR3, as DNA: TGTGCCAGCAGTTCTAGCGGGAGGGGAGGCTACGAGCAGTACTTC.

CDR3 DNA: TGCGCCAGCAGCCCGGGAATGGGACTAGCGGGAGGGTCCTACGAGCAGTACTTC. It translates to CASSPGMGLAGGSYEQYF. V gene TRBV4-1 combines with J gene TRBJ2-7; 16 nucleotides line up with TRBD2. V lost 4 bases and J lost 1; bases outside the gene matches: 7. Germline V gene lookup returns CDR1 MGHRA and CDR2 YSYEKL. This CDR3 contains 18 residues.

The chain joins TRBV7-3 to TRBJ1-6; no clear D. The CDR3 loop spans 13 amino acids. Germline-derived CDR1 and CDR2 are SGHTA and FQGTGA. Trimming left V 3 bases short and J 7 bases short, with 7 bases between. This CDR3 reads CASSFSLNSPLHF. For the CDR3, the DNA is TGTGCCAGCAGCTTTAGTCTGAATTCACCCCTCCACTTT.

This clone was counted a few times. The chain has TRBV2 and TRBJ1-1; D gene uncertain. Per the germline V gene, CDR1 is SNHLY and CDR2 is FYNNEI. The CDR3 covers 15 residues. V lost 4 bases and J lost 0, with 12 bases in between. The CDR3 DNA reads as TGTGCCAGCAGTGCCCAAGTCGCGGTGAACACTGAAGCTTTCTTT. Its translation is CASSAQVAVNTEAFF.

The rearrangement links TRBV10-3 to TRBJ2-3; possibly TRBD2 for D (5 bases). CDR3 length equals 15 residues. In germline, CDR1 is ENHRY, CDR2 SYGVKD. Trimming took off 8 bases at V and 2 bases at J, with 17 bases between the two ends. The CDR3 loop reads CAIGTSEPYTDTQYF. In DNA form, the CDR3 reads TGTGCCATCGGAACTAGTGAGCCCTACACAGATACGCAGTATTTT.

The CDR3 region has the DNA TGTGCCAGCACCCCCGTACTAGCGGCGCTCTCTAGCTCCTACAATGAGCAGTTCTTC. Protein sequence: CASTPVLAALSSSYNEQFF. The chain links TRBV28 to TRBJ2-1; 8 bases map to TRBD2. CDR3 length equals 19 residues. Trimming took 7 bases from V and 0 from J; bases not matched to a gene: 17. Germline CDR1 reads MDHEN; CDR2 reads SYDVKM.

The chain carries TRBV3-1 (or the pseudogene TRBV3-2) and TRBJ1-4, with D maybe TRBD1 (5 bases). This CDR3 has 14 amino acids. Germline lookup yields CDR1 LGHDT and CDR2 YNNKEL (reference sequence). The ends were cut back, 6 bases at V and 6 bases at J, with 14 bases in the middle. This CDR3 is CASRRTFTDEKLFF. Written as DNA, the CDR3 is TGTGCCAGCAGAAGGACATTCACGGATGAAAAACTGTTTTTT.

The V and J genes are TRBV2 and TRBJ2-3; 9 bases agree with TRBD1. The V gene end was trimmed by 8 bases and the J gene end by 6 bases; junction bases not matched to a gene: 12. The germline V gene has CDR1 SNHLY and CDR2 FYNNEI. The CDR3 is made up of 15 amino acids. The CDR3 is CASGEMGQGGDTQYF. CDR3 coding DNA: TGTGCCAGCGGGGAAATGGGACAGGGTGGTGATACGCAGTATTTT. The whole variable domain, remainder taken from reference TRBV2 and TRBJ2-3, is EPEVTQTPSHQVTQMGQEVILRCVPISNHLYFYWYRQILGQKVEFLVSFYNNEISEKSEIFDDQFSVERPDGSNFTLKIRSTKLEDSAMYFCASGEMGQGGDTQYFGPGTRLTVL.

The chain links TRBV19 to TRBJ1-3; D is uncertain. CDR3 length: 14 amino acids. Germline-derived CDR1 and CDR2 are LNHDA and SQIVND (reference sequence). Between the trimmed V and J ends, which lost 8 bases and 0 bases, there was a span of 11 bases. CDR3 loop: CASGAGYSGNTIYF. CDR3 nucleotide sequence: TGTGCCAGTGGAGCCGGCTACTCTGGAAACACCATATATTTT.

The J gene is TRBJ2-2, the V gene TRBV28; D gene uncertain. V was trimmed by 2 bases and J by 9 bases, leaving 4 bases between them. Germline CDR1 is MDHEN and CDR2 is SYDVKM. CDR3 length: 11 amino acids. The CDR3 sequence is CASSLRWELFF. DNA for the CDR3: TGTGCCAGCAGTTTACGGTGGGAGCTGTTTTTT.